The next 5 T cell receptor beta chains were all read from a single sample in a study of cytomegalovirus exposure and HLA in healthy donors. PCR primers comprised 60 Vbeta and 13 Jbeta primers. TCRdb's table, derived via immunoSEQ multiplex PCR, lists solely in-frame clones and lacks some. The sample shows approximately 100,000 clones, over 65% of them seen only once. Sequenced material: PBMCs. The source is a male donor in good health and CMV-seronegative.

The genes are TRBV7-2 and TRBJ2-3; a weak D match, TRBD1 (5 bases). The germline V gene has CDR1 SGHTA and CDR2 FQGNSA. V was clipped by 5 bases and J by 1 base, with 10 bases between them. The CDR3 loop spans 14 amino acids. CDR3 in amino acids: CASSLTQGTDTQYF. CDR3 sequence (DNA): TGTGCCAGCAGCCTGACACAGGGCACAGATACGCAGTATTTT.

This clone has a single count. The V gene is TRBV20-1, the J gene TRBJ2-1; a weak D match, TRBD1 (6 bases). Germline V lookup: CDR1 DFQATT, CDR2 SNEGSKA (reference sequence). The CDR3 consists of 11 residues. The ends were cut back, 5 bases at V and 5 bases at J, with 7 bases in the middle. The CDR3 bases are TGCAGTGCTGGGGGCCACAATGAGCAGTTCTTC. It specifies CSAGGHNEQFF.

The V and J genes are TRBV5-4 and TRBJ1-1; 8 bases match TRBD1. With 3 bases clipped from V and 3 bases from J, the junction kept 4 bases outside the gene matches. Germline V lookup: CDR1 SGHNT, CDR2 YYREEE (reference sequence). The CDR3 runs to 14 residues. The CDR3: CASSSGQAYTEAFF. The CDR3 coding sequence is TGTGCCAGCAGCTCGGGACAGGCTTACACTGAAGCTTTCTTT.

This clone was observed at least ten times. V usage is TRBV5-1 and J usage is TRBJ2-7; the D is unclear. V was clipped by 3 bases and J by 6 bases, with 16 bases between them. The CDR3 runs to 14 residues. The germline V gene encodes CDR1 SGHRS and CDR2 YFSETQ. The CDR3 here is CASSSELTSGEQYF. Written as DNA, the CDR3 is TGCGCCAGCAGCTCGGAACTGACCTCAGGCGAGCAGTACTTC.

This chain uses TRBV25-1 with TRBJ2-5; 14 positions agree with TRBD2. Germline-derived CDR1 and CDR2 are MGHDK and SYGVNS. CDR3 size: 18 residues. With 3 bases clipped from V and 5 bases from J, the junction kept 11 bases outside the gene matches. The CDR3 sequence: CASSDRRLAGGLGETQYF. The CDR3 DNA sequence: TGTGCCAGCAGTGATAGGCGACTAGCGGGAGGGTTGGGGGAGACCCAGTACTTC.